What follows are 14 T cell receptor beta chains derived from one specimen sequenced in a study of cytomegalovirus exposure and HLA in healthy donors. Libraries were prepared by immunoSEQ multiplex PCR; TCRdb keeps only in-frame clonotypes and omits some of them. The sample records around 120,000 clones, roughly 88% being singletons. Sequenced: PBMCs. These receptor sequences come from a man aged 18 to 29 in good health and CMV-seronegative.

The J gene is TRBJ2-7, the V gene TRBV5-4; TRBD2 aligns across 8 bases. V lost 0 bases and J lost 5; bases outside the gene matches: 7. CDR3 length: 15 amino acids. The V gene's germline CDR1 is SGHNT and CDR2 YYREEE (reference sequence). The CDR3 DNA reads as TGTGCCAGCAGCTTGGGGAGCGGGAGTCGTGACGAGCAGTACTTC. Its protein is CASSLGSGSRDEQYF. Full variable domain (missing parts from reference TRBV5-4 and TRBJ2-7): ETGVTQSPTHLIKTRGQQVTLRCSSQSGHNTVSWYQQALGQGPQFIFQYYREEENGRGNFPPRFSGLQFPNYSSELNVNALELDDSALYLCASSLGSGSRDEQYFGPGTRLTVT.

This clone was seen just once. CDR3 DNA sequence: TGCGCCAGCAGCCCCGCGGGAGGGCAGCAGTTCTTC. Its translation: CASSPAGGQQFF. The chain uses TRBV5-1 and TRBJ2-1; 9 nucleotides align to TRBD2. The CDR3 consists of 12 residues. The V segment lost 4 bases and the J segment 11 bases; nucleotides outside the gene matches: 4. Germline loops: CDR1 SGHRS, CDR2 YFSETQ.

This clone was seen once. This chain connects TRBV29-1 to TRBJ1-2; possibly TRBD1 for D (5 bases). The CDR3 has 12 residues. V was trimmed by 2 bases and J by 5 bases, leaving 9 bases between them. Germline values: CDR1 SQVTM, CDR2 ANQGSEA. This chain's CDR3 is CSVESQDYGYTF. The CDR3 DNA follows: TGCAGCGTTGAATCACAGGATTATGGCTACACCTTC.

J is TRBJ2-7 and V is TRBV5-1; 11 bases map to TRBD2. Germline values: CDR1 SGHRS, CDR2 YFSETQ. V shed 2 bases and J 6 bases; nucleotides not matched to a gene: 16. The CDR3 runs to 18 residues. The CDR3 region has the DNA TGCGCCAGCAGCTTAATGGCTAGCGGGGGGTTAGGTTCGCGCGAGCAGTACTTC. It encodes CASSLMASGGLGSREQYF.

This sequence joins TRBV27 and TRBJ1-6; TRBD1 agrees at 10 bases. V trimming: 6 bases; J trimming: 7 bases; junction bases outside the gene matches: 6. Germline values: CDR1 MNHEY, CDR2 SMNVEV (reference sequence). The length of the CDR3 is 15 residues. The CDR3 reads CASRLGQGGNSPLHF. The DNA of the CDR3 is TGTGCCAGCAGACTCGGACAGGGGGGGAATTCACCCCTCCACTTT.

This sequence joins TRBV25-1 and TRBJ2-4, with 8 bases lining up with TRBD2. Losses at the gene ends were 3 bases for V and 4 bases for J; bases not matched to a gene: 8. CDR3 length: 16 residues. The V gene's germline CDR1 is MGHDK and CDR2 SYGVNS. The CDR3 DNA reads TGTGCCAGCAGTGACCGGGAGGGCCATCCAAAAAACATTCAGTACTTC. Translated: CASSDREGHPKNIQYF. Combining the CDR3 with reference TRBV25-1 and TRBJ2-4 gives the whole variable domain EADIYQTPRYLVIGTGKKITLECSQTMGHDKMYWYQQDPGMELHLIHYSYGVNSTEKGDLSSESTVSRIRTEHFPLTLESARPSHTSQYLCASSDREGHPKNIQYFGAGTRLSVL.

This rearrangement joins TRBV27 to TRBJ1-2; 8 bases line up with TRBD1. Germline CDR1 reads MNHEY; CDR2 reads SMNVEV (reference sequence). The CDR3 is made up of 14 amino acids. J was trimmed by 4 bases and V by 6 bases; bases with no gene match: 7. The CDR3 region is CASSKTGVAYGYTF. In DNA, the CDR3 is TGTGCCAGCAGCAAGACAGGGGTGGCCTATGGCTACACCTTC.

The V and J genes are TRBV5-1 and TRBJ2-1; a weak D match, TRBD2 (6 bases). The CDR3 covers 13 residues. Deletions cut 4 bases from V and 5 bases from J, with 10 bases between. Germline assignment: CDR1 SGHRS and CDR2 YFSETQ. CDR3 DNA sequence: TGCGCCAGCAGCGGGGGGTCCAACAATGAGCAGTTCTTC. As protein: CASSGGSNNEQFF.

This clone has just a few counts. V usage is TRBV5-1 and J usage is TRBJ2-7; TRBD1 is a possible D gene (5 bases). V gave up 0 bases and J gave up 3 bases, with 10 bases separating them. The CDR3 runs 14 residues. In germline, CDR1 is SGHRS, CDR2 YFSETQ. The CDR3 DNA reads as TGCGCCAGCAGCTTGGAAGGGGCCTTCTACGAGCAGTACTTC. It is translated as CASSLEGAFYEQYF.

Note on this clone: The same CDR3 arises from other DNA sequences in this sample as well. This chain joins TRBV28 and TRBJ1-2; D not certain. This CDR3 has 12 amino acids. V lost 3 bases to trimming and J lost 4 bases, with 6 bases between them. The germline V gene has CDR1 MDHEN and CDR2 SYDVKM. DNA for the CDR3: TGTGCCAGCAGTTTGCGTGCCTATGGCTACACCTTC. It translates to CASSLRAYGYTF.

A few counts support this clone. V gene TRBV27 combines with J gene TRBJ2-5; 10 bases line up with TRBD2. V lost 6 bases and J lost 5; bases outside the gene matches: 9. Looked up from germline, CDR1 is MNHEY and CDR2 is SMNVEV (reference sequence). This CDR3 contains 15 residues. The CDR3 DNA follows: TGTGCCAGCAGCGCCGGTAGCGGGAGGAGTGAGACCCAGTACTTC. Translation gives CASSAGSGRSETQYF.

CDR3 in amino acids: CSATRGGEAFF. DNA of the CDR3: TGCAGTGCCACTCGGGGGGGTGAAGCTTTCTTT. This chain links TRBV20-1 with TRBJ1-1, with D perhaps matching TRBD1 (5 bases). Looked up from germline, CDR1 is DFQATT and CDR2 is SNEGSKA (reference sequence). CDR3 length: 11 residues. Trimming cost V 6 bases and J 7 bases, with 12 bases left between them.

This clone was seen a single time. This rearrangement joins TRBV7-8 to TRBJ2-7; D perhaps matches TRBD2 (6 bases). Trimming left V 3 bases short and J 5 bases short, with 8 bases between. This CDR3 region has 12 residues. Germline V gene data show CDR1 as SGHVS and CDR2 as FQNEAQ. The CDR3, as DNA: TGTGCCAGCAGCTTGGACTATGACGAGCAGTACTTC. Its translation: CASSLDYDEQYF.

The chain links TRBV10-1 to TRBJ2-2, with 7 bases lining up with TRBD1. Germline lookup yields CDR1 WNHNN and CDR2 SYGVQD (reference sequence). The V and J ends lost 6 bases and 7 bases, in that order; junction bases with no gene match: 11. CDR3 length equals 15 residues. This CDR3 is CASSRDSSSIGELFF. CDR3 DNA: TGCGCCAGCAGCAGGGACAGCTCTAGTATCGGGGAGCTGTTTTTT.